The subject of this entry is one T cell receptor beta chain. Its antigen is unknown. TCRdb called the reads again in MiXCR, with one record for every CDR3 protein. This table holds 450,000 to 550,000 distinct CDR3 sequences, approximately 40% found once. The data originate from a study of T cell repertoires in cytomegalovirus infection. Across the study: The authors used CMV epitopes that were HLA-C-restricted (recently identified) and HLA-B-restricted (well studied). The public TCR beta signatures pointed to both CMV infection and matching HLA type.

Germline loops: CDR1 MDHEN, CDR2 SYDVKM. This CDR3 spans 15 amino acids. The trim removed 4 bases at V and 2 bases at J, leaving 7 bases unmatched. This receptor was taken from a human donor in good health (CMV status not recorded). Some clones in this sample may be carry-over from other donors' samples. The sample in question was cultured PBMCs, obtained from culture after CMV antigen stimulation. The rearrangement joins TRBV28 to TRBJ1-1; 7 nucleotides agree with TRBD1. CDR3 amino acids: CASSSVDRLNTEAFF. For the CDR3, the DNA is TGTGCCAGCAGTTCCGTGGACAGGTTAAACACTGAAGCTTTCTTT.